This record covers a single T cell receptor (beta chain). What it recognizes is unknown. V gave up 3 bases and J gave up 1 base, with 10 bases separating them. The CDR3 has 14 residues. From germline, CDR1 is SGHRS and CDR2 YFSETQ. The source of the sample is a study of T cells after yellow fever vaccination. Study at large: Fractions with few cells were prepared using SMART-Seq v4 Ultra Low Input. Study observations and caveats: Most clones from primary vaccination were detected again post-booster (almost 98% CD4, 88% CD8). High-abundance clonotypes from the bulk population could contaminate FACS-sorted repertoires.

A 5'RACE template-switching step, the method used to make TCR cDNA, added a universal primer site and UMIs. TCRdb passed the 5' RACE reads through MiXCR, listing each CDR3 protein once. Among roughly 500,000 distinct CDR3 sequences listed, 15% to 20% were seen once. V is TRBV5-1 and J is TRBJ1-1; D is ambiguous. The sample was PBMCs, taken 15 days after the yellow fever booster vaccination. This receptor was identified in a man aged 25 to 45 who received the YFV17D yellow fever vaccine. The CDR3 coding sequence is TGCGCCAGCAGCTCGGGAGGAACGAACACTGAAGCTTTCTTT. This gives the protein CASSSGGTNTEAFF.